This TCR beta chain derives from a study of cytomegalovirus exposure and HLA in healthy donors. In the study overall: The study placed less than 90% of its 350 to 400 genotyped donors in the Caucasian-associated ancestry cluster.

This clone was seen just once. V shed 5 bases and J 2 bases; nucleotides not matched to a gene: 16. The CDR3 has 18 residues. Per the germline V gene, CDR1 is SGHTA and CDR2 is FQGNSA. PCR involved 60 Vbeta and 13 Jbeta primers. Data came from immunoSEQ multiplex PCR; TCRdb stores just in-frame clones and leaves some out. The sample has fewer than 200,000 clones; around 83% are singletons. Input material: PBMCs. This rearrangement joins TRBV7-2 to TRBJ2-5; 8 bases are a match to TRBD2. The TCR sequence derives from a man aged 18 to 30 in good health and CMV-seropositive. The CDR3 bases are TGTGCCAGCAGCCGTATGTTCAGGAGCGGGGGCCTTCAAGAGACCCAGTACTTC. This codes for CASSRMFRSGGLQETQYF. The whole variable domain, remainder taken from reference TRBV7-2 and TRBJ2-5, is GAGVSQSPSNKVTEKGKDVELRCDPISGHTALYWYRQSLGQGLEFLIYFQGNSAPDKSGLPSDRFSAERTGGSVSTLTIQRTQQEDSAVYLCASSRMFRSGGLQETQYFGPGTRLLVL.